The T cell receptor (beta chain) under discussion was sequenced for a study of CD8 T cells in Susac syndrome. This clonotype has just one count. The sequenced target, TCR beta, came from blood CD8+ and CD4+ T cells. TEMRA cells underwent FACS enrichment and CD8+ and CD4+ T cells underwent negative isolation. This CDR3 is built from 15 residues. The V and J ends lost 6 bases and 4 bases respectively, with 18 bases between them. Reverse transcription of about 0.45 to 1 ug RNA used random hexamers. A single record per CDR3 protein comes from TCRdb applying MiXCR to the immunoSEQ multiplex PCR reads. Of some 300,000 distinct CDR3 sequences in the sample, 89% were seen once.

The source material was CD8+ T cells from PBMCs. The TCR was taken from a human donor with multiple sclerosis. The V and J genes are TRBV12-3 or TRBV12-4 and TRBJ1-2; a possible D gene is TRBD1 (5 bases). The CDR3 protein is CASSPIPGPFYGYTF. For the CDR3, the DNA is TGTGCCAGCAGCCCTATCCCGGGACCGTTCTATGGCTACACCTTC.